The rows below give T cell receptor beta chains drawn from one sample of a study of OX40 agonist ivuxolimab in advanced cancers. Measured with immunoSEQ multiplex PCR; TCRdb has only the in-frame clones, and not every one. Of approximately 90,000 clones in the sample, approximately 86% are singletons; the top ten hold 3.5% to 4%. Sample: CD4+ or CD8+ T cells sorted from blood, taken in a trial of the OX40 agonist ivuxolimab. Every receptor here comes from an adult with an advanced solid tumor such as melanoma, head and neck, liver or kidney cancer. The CDR3 runs from the conserved cysteine through the conserved F or W.

CDR3: CASSLNWYTDTQYF
length: 14
V: TRBV7-3

CDR3: CATTELEGAEGQPQHF
length: 16
V: TRBV10-3

CDR3: CASSMGLAGGWYNEQFF
length: 17
V: TRBV5-1

CDR3: CSAGPGQGVQETQYF
length: 15
V: TRBV29-1

CDR3: CASSLVGLGYSYEQYF
length: 16
V: TRBV7-9

CDR3: CASSQARVPFYEQYF
length: 15
V: TRBV4-3

CDR3: CASSFSRTSGSYEQYF
length: 16
V: TRBV28

CDR3: CASSILQDTDTQYF
length: 14
V: TRBV19

CDR3: CASSVGGGSAYNEQFF
length: 16
V: TRBV9

CDR3: CAWSKGVTSPLHF
length: 13
V: TRBV30

CDR3: CASSSYRLAGRETQYF
length: 16
V: TRBV7-8

CDR3: CASSSGTGAHWNIQYF
length: 16
V: TRBV11-3

CDR3: CASSLVTSWDTQYF
length: 14
V: TRBV7-9

CDR3: CAWTTGYNEQFF
length: 12
V: TRBV30

CDR3: CASSVGGGDTQYF
length: 13
V: TRBV9

CDR3: CASSAGFNEQFF
length: 12
V: TRBV2

CDR3: CASMGSLGEQYF
length: 12
V: TRBV6-5

CDR3: CALFNSGNTIYF
length: 12
V: TRBV30

CDR3: CASSNRQGMDEKLFF
length: 15
V: TRBV7-2

CDR3: CASSQDVRLSGNTIYF
length: 16
V: TRBV4-3

CDR3: CAWSGGPRSHNEQFF
length: 15
V: TRBV30

CDR3: CSFVGLETQYF
length: 11
V: TRBV29-1

CDR3: CASSLVDSYNEQFF
length: 14
V: TRBV5-6

CDR3: CASSPGWGASHEQYF
length: 15
V: TRBV7-9

CDR3: CASVRGKGGYEQYF
length: 14
V: TRBV7-2

CDR3: CASSLVPYNEQFF
length: 13
V: TRBV7-2

CDR3: CASSLSVGQEERNEQFF
length: 17
V: TRBV5-1

CDR3: CATSDFVGQGDDEQYF
length: 16
V: TRBV15

CDR3: CASSTSDGPEGTQYF
length: 15
V: TRBV18

CDR3: CASSGKGVEYEQYF
length: 14
V: TRBV5-5

CDR3: CASSSITGSKTQETQYF
length: 17
V: TRBV5-6

CDR3: CASMGIAGAYNEQFF
length: 15
V: TRBV19

CDR3: CASSLQAGTDTQYF
length: 14
V: TRBV5-1

CDR3: CASGAGNYEQYF
length: 12
V: TRBV10-3

CDR3: CASSRASRPDTQYF
length: 14
V: TRBV28

CDR3: CASSVGGSTEAFF
length: 13
V: TRBV9

CDR3: CASSPRTGGYGYTF
length: 14
V: TRBV21-1

CDR3: CASSQDLGQLNTEAFF
length: 16
V: TRBV4-3

CDR3: CASSSIDSWAVNDEQFF
length: 17
V: TRBV5-6

CDR3: CASSLTGGGETQYF
length: 14
V: TRBV11-3

CDR3: CASSRGGRSVVSYEQYF
length: 17
V: TRBV19

CDR3: CSARDTEAFF
length: 10
V: TRBV20-1